This T cell receptor (beta chain) was sequenced in a study of early T cells in non-severe SARS-CoV-2 infection (dated by TCRdb to about 2021). Broadly, across the study: Because TCR sequencing relied on bulk RNA taken from unsorted whole blood, pairing of alpha and beta chains was not possible.

Set within a cohort of healthcare workers in London, UK, this nested case-control study involved weekly PCR testing of nasopharyngeal swabs along with blood sampling. Between 23 and 31 March 2020, the week of the UK lockdown, healthcare workers were enrolled and then followed up weekly for as long as 16 weeks. V is cut by 5 bases and J by 5 bases, and the space between the germline ends is 19 bases. CDR1 and CDR2 are drawn from the germline V gene: SGHRS, YFSETQ. Spanning cysteine to phenylalanine, the CDR3 consists of 15 amino acids. Left in the record is the CDR3 DNA by itself, 45 bases read in frame from the first base. The study at large found these results: Matching against VDJdb was skewed toward anti-spike CD8 responses, likely underestimated virus-specific expansions, and missed private and CD4 specificities.

To note about this clonotype: Its antigen remains undetermined. No base qualities exist here, and no much larger clone lies one base off it.

The protocol used for the library was 5' RACE. Reads for this sample came from a NextSeq 500. The TCR library protocol attached unique molecular identifiers to individual cDNA molecules to correct for sequencing error and PCR bias. Both TCR alpha and beta chains were sequenced, and tight co-correlation was observed between alpha and beta sequence abundances in each sample. The published analysis was carried out like this. Decombinator V4 was used to perform V gene, J gene and CDR3 annotation of TCR sequences. Expanded TCRs were defined as changing significantly between any two time points under a Poisson model with p below 0.0001. Abundances of TCRs were expressed as counts per million after normalisation to the total number of TCRs sequenced in each sample. MAIT TCRs were defined by TRAV1-2 paired with TRAJ12, TRAJ20 or TRAJ33, and iNKT TCRs by TRAV10 paired with TRAJ18. A search of VDJdb, accessed on 1 November 2021, was run for TCRs annotated to CMV, EBV and SARS-CoV-2, with TCRs annotated for multiple antigens excluded. The public reads were quality trimmed at Q25 with fastp and then assembled into clones with MiXCR by TCRdb, keeping productive beta chains. Each entry merges the rows of one CDR3 protein and shows their most common DNA and genes. It is TCRdb's table, rather than the study itself, that gives the V and J calls and clone size. For this sample the table gives about 83,000 distinct CDR3 sequences, of which over 9% were detected only once. The top ten constitute approximately 7% of the sample.

The receptor was derived from an adult who was a healthcare worker with PCR-confirmed SARS-CoV-2 infection or an uninfected control (not recorded which). Material for sequencing was whole blood. The sequence joins TRBV5-1 to TRBJ1-1, with no D gene named confidently. The CDR3 in this case is CASRITVAVRTEAFF. The DNA sequence follows: TGCGCCAGCAGGATAACCGTCGCAGTAAGGACTGAAGCTTTCTTT.